Shown below are 16 T cell receptor beta chains from a single sample sequenced in a study of T cell responses to AZD1222 COVID-19 vaccine. Assay: immunoSEQ multiplex PCR; the TCRdb copy retains only in-frame clones and omits some. Of around 110,000 clones listed, around 89% are singletons. The sequencing used peripheral blood, collected on day 0 of AZD1222 vaccination. The receptors originated from an adult in good health.

The chain has TRBV3-1 (or the pseudogene TRBV3-2) and TRBJ2-3; 8 bases match TRBD1. Germline CDR1 LGHDT, CDR2 YNNKEL (reference sequence). J gave up 3 bases and V 4 bases, and 12 bases lay outside the gene matches. This CDR3 spans 17 amino acids. The CDR3, as DNA: TGTGCCAGCAGCCCTTCGGACAGGGTGGGAGGAACAGATACGCAGTATTTT. It codes for CASSPSDRVGGTDTQYF.

The chain has TRBV10-3 and TRBJ2-1; D possibly uses TRBD1 or TRBD2 (6 bases each). CDR1 ENHRY and CDR2 SYGVKD come from the germline V gene. This CDR3 is 15 amino acids long. V was clipped by 10 bases and J by 3 bases, with 19 bases between them. The CDR3 sequence: CASAARGADYNEQFF. The CDR3 DNA sequence: TGTGCCAGCGCAGCTAGGGGGGCCGACTACAATGAGCAGTTCTTC.

CDR3 coding DNA: TGTGCCAGCAGCCGCGGACAGAACACTGAAGCTTTCTTT. Protein: CASSRGQNTEAFF. This chain connects TRBV7-2 to TRBJ1-1, with D tentatively TRBD1 (5 bases). From germline, CDR1 is SGHTA and CDR2 FQGNSA. CDR3 length: 13 residues. V lost 5 bases and J 1 base, leaving 8 bases between the germline ends.

The rearrangement joins TRBV4-1 to TRBJ1-2, with unresolved D. This CDR3 has 12 amino acids. Germline assignment: CDR1 MGHRA and CDR2 YSYEKL. V was pared by 4 bases and J by 5 bases, with 8 bases between. The CDR3, as DNA: TGCGCCAGCAGCCCGCTGTTATATGGCTACACCTTC. It codes for CASSPLLYGYTF.

V is TRBV10-3 and J is TRBJ1-1, with a tentative D call TRBD1 (6 bases). The CDR3 spans 13 residues. Germline V gene data show CDR1 as ENHRY and CDR2 as SYGVKD. The V end was cut by 11 bases, the J end by 3 bases, with 16 bases between. The CDR3 DNA reads TGTGCCGTCTTGGGGGCTGAGGACACTGAAGCTTTCTTT. Encoded protein: CAVLGAEDTEAFF.

V is TRBV28 and J is TRBJ2-3; 13 nucleotides line up with TRBD2. This CDR3 is 19 amino acids long. Unmatched junction bases numbered 15, after V lost 4 bases and J lost 5 bases. Germline values: CDR1 MDHEN, CDR2 SYDVKM. CDR3 loop: CASSSTGTSGTRGRDTQYF. The CDR3 coding sequence is TGTGCCAGCAGTTCCACCGGGACTAGCGGGACAAGGGGAAGAGATACGCAGTATTTT.

V is TRBV30 and J is TRBJ2-5; weak D call: TRBD2 (5 bases). Looked up from germline, CDR1 is GTSNPN and CDR2 is SVGIG (reference sequence). The CDR3 spans 14 residues. V lost 2 bases to trimming and J lost 7 bases, with 17 bases between them. In DNA, the CDR3 is TGTGCCTGGAGTCCAATGACCGGAGGCGGGACCCAGTACTTC. As protein: CAWSPMTGGGTQYF. Full variable domain (outside the CDR3, taken from reference TRBV30 and TRBJ2-5): SQTIHQWPATLVQPVGSPLSLECTVEGTSNPNLYWYRQAAGRGLQLLFYSVGIGQISSEVPQNLSASRPQDRQFILSSKKLLLSDSGFYLCAWSPMTGGGTQYFGPGTRLLVL.

V gene TRBV28 combines with J gene TRBJ2-1; weak D call: TRBD1 (9 bases). V was pared by 8 bases and J by 6 bases, with 26 bases between. Germline lookup yields CDR1 MDHEN and CDR2 SYDVKM. The CDR3 contains 17 residues. The CDR3 protein is CASSTGGGAGARNEQFF. CDR3 nucleotide sequence: TGTGCCAGCTCAACAGGGGGCGGAGCGGGAGCTCGCAATGAGCAGTTCTTC.

V gene TRBV7-9 combines with J gene TRBJ2-7; D not resolved. The germline V gene has CDR1 SEHNR and CDR2 FQNEAQ (reference sequence). This CDR3 region has 12 residues. Deletions cut 6 bases from V and 4 bases from J, with 10 bases between. This chain's CDR3 is CASSASGYEQYF. The CDR3 region has the DNA TGTGCCAGCAGTGCCTCTGGGTACGAGCAGTACTTC.

CDR3: CATNRAGYGYTF. CDR3 DNA sequence: TGTGCCACCAACCGGGCCGGCTATGGCTACACCTTC. This chain uses TRBV27 with TRBJ1-2; D unresolved. CDR3 length equals 12 residues. Per the germline V gene, CDR1 is MNHEY and CDR2 is SMNVEV (reference sequence). V lost 10 bases and J lost 4, with 13 bases in between.

V gene TRBV18 combines with J gene TRBJ1-5, with D possibly being TRBD1 (5 bases). Looked up from germline, CDR1 is KGHSH and CDR2 is LQKENI. This CDR3 is 15 amino acids long. With 3 bases removed from V and 4 bases from J, the gap between germline ends came to 13 bases. The CDR3 loop is CASSPGMEGNQPQHF. CDR3 in DNA: TGTGCCAGCTCACCGGGGATGGAGGGGAATCAGCCCCAGCATTTT.

The chain joins TRBV30 to TRBJ1-4, with TRBD1 identical over 9 bases. The CDR3 length is 16 residues. V lost 1 base to trimming and J lost 5 bases; unmatched junction nucleotides: 8. In germline, CDR1 is GTSNPN, CDR2 SVGIG (reference sequence). CDR3 amino acids: CAWSALTGGKNEKLFF. DNA of the CDR3: TGTGCCTGGAGTGCTTTGACAGGGGGGAAAAATGAAAAACTGTTTTTT.

The gene calls are TRBV5-1 and TRBJ1-3; no clear D. V was trimmed by 1 base and J by 3 bases, leaving 8 bases between them. The CDR3 totals 14 residues. Germline V gene data show CDR1 as SGHRS and CDR2 as YFSETQ. DNA for the CDR3: TGCGCCAGCAGCTTGATGGGGAGTGGAAACACCATATATTTT. Amino acids: CASSLMGSGNTIYF. The whole variable domain, filled in from reference TRBV5-1 and TRBJ1-3, reads KAGVTQTPRYLIKTRGQQVTLSCSPISGHRSVSWYQQTPGQGLQFLFEYFSETQRNKGNFPGRFSGRQFSNSRSEMNVSTLELGDSALYLCASSLMGSGNTIYFGEGSWLTVV.

The chain uses TRBV9 and TRBJ2-3, with 7 bases matching TRBD1. V shed 4 bases, J shed 3 bases, and the junction held 11 bases outside the gene matches. The germline CDR1 and CDR2 sequences are SGDLS and YYNGEE. The CDR3 runs to 16 residues. CDR3 sequence (DNA): TGTGCCAGCAGCACTCCGACAGGGCGAGGAACAGATACGCAGTATTTT. Translating it yields CASSTPTGRGTDTQYF.

This chain joins TRBV7-2 and TRBJ2-1; 7 nucleotides line up with TRBD1. With V trimmed by 2 bases and J by 0 bases, 1 base remained unmatched. This CDR3 has 15 residues. Germline V gives CDR1 SGHTA, CDR2 FQGNSA. As DNA, the CDR3 is TGTGCCAGCAGCTTATGGGACAGCTCCTACAATGAGCAGTTCTTC. This encodes CASSLWDSSYNEQFF.

The chain uses TRBV9 and TRBJ2-1; 12 bases align to TRBD2. This CDR3 has 19 residues. The germline gives CDR1 SGDLS, CDR2 YYNGEE. The V segment lost 0 bases and the J segment 0 bases; nucleotides outside the gene matches: 7. Here the CDR3 DNA reads TGTGCCAGCAGCGTAGCGACTAGCGGGAGTCGTGGCTCCTACAATGAGCAGTTCTTC. Its protein product is CASSVATSGSRGSYNEQFF.